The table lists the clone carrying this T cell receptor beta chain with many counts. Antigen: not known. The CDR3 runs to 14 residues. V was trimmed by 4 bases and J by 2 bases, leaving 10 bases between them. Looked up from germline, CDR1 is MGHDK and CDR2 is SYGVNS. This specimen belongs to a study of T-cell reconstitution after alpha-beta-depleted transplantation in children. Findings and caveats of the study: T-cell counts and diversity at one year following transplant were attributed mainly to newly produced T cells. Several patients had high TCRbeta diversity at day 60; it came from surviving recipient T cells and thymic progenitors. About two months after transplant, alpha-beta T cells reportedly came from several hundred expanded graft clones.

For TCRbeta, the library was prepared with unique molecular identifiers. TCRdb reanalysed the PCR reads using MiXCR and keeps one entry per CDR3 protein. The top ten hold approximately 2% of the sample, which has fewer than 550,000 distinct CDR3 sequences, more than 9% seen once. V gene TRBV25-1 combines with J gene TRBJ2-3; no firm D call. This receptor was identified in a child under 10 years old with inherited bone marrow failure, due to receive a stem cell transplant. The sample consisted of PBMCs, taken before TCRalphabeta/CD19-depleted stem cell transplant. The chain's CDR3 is CASSALFATDTQYF. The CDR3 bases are TGTGCCAGCAGTGCCCTCTTCGCCACAGATACGCAGTATTTT.